The 18 T cell receptor beta chains given below trace back to one sample, sequenced in a study of blood T cell repertoires in COVID-19. TCRdb's table, derived via immunoSEQ multiplex PCR, lists solely in-frame clones and lacks some. Here the sample spans roughly 67,000 clones, approximately 80% being singletons. Specimen: peripheral blood. The receptors were sampled from a woman aged 60-70 years with acute or convalescent COVID-19.

This clone was detected only a few times. This chain connects TRBV11-2 to TRBJ1-3; TRBD1 agrees at 10 bases. After removal of 3 bases from V and 3 bases from J, the junction contained 5 bases not matched to a gene. The CDR3 length is 16 residues. CDR1 is SGHAT and CDR2 is FQNNGV in the germline V gene. CDR3 sequence (DNA): TGTGCCAGCAGCTTTCCCCGGGACAGGGGTGGAAACACCATATATTTT. This gives the protein CASSFPRDRGGNTIYF.

The rearrangement joins TRBV30 to TRBJ1-4; TRBD1 is a possible D gene (6 bases). In germline, CDR1 is GTSNPN, CDR2 SVGIG (reference sequence). V was clipped by 0 bases and J by 8 bases, with 16 bases between them. The CDR3 totals 15 residues. The CDR3 DNA reads TGTGCCTGGAGTGTAATGGGTCCGCAGGGGGAAAAACTGTTTTTT. Translating gives CAWSVMGPQGEKLFF.

The V call is TRBV4-2, the J call TRBJ2-3; 12 bases fit TRBD2. The junction had 7 bases not matched to a gene; V was cut back by 4 bases and J by 2 bases. In germline, CDR1 is LGHNA, CDR2 YNFKEQ. The CDR3 covers 17 residues. The CDR3 sequence is CASSLTTSGGPTDTQYF. The CDR3 coding sequence is TGTGCCAGCAGCCTCACGACTAGCGGGGGACCCACAGATACGCAGTATTTT.

The genes are TRBV5-1 and TRBJ1-2; TRBD1 matches at 9 bases. Germline values: CDR1 SGHRS, CDR2 YFSETQ. Trimming removed 3 bases from V and 7 bases from J; junction bases left unmatched: 4. The CDR3 has 13 residues. CDR3 sequence reads: CASSSQGAGGYTF. CDR3 bases: TGCGCCAGCAGCTCACAGGGGGCTGGTGGCTACACCTTC.

This chain uses TRBV30 with TRBJ2-1; TRBD2 is a possible D gene (5 bases). The CDR3 spans 12 residues. Per germline, CDR1 GTSNPN and CDR2 SVGIG (reference sequence). V was cut by 0 bases and J by 9 bases, with 9 bases left in between. The CDR3 DNA is TGTGCCTGGAGTGTAACGAGGGTTGAGCAGTTCTTC. Protein product: CAWSVTRVEQFF.

The rearrangement joins TRBV27 to TRBJ1-1; D gene unclear. CDR3 length: 13 residues. Looked up from germline, CDR1 is MNHEY and CDR2 is SMNVEV (reference sequence). V dropped 4 bases and J dropped 3 bases, with 9 bases sitting between them. This CDR3 reads CASSYRPDTEAFF. CDR3 DNA sequence: TGTGCCAGCAGTTATCGTCCAGACACTGAAGCTTTCTTT.

The rearrangement links TRBV6-5 to TRBJ1-1; D gene ambiguous. The V end lost 2 bases, the J end lost 1 base, and 5 bases lay between the germline ends. There are 13 residues in the CDR3. From germline, CDR1 is MNHEY and CDR2 SVGAGI. DNA of the CDR3: TGTGCCAGCAGTTACAACGGGAACACTGAAGCTTTCTTT. Translating it yields CASSYNGNTEAFF.

The chain employs TRBV4-2 and TRBJ2-2; the match to TRBD2 covers 8 bases. The V segment lost 1 base and the J segment 7 bases; nucleotides outside the gene matches: 5. The CDR3 length is 15 residues. CDR1 LGHNA and CDR2 YNFKEQ come from the germline V gene. CDR3 bases: TGTGCCAGCAGCCAAGTCGGGGGGGCCATCGGGGAGCTGTTTTTT. Translation gives CASSQVGGAIGELFF.

The chain recombines TRBV27 with TRBJ1-1, with 7 bases fitting TRBD1. V shed 6 bases and J 1 base; nucleotides not matched to a gene: 5. The CDR3 loop spans 14 amino acids. Germline V CDR1 and CDR2: MNHEY, SMNVEV (reference sequence). Here the CDR3 DNA reads TGTGCCAGCAGCCTGAGGGGGCAGAACACTGAAGCTTTCTTT. Protein: CASSLRGQNTEAFF.

The V gene is TRBV5-1, the J gene TRBJ2-1; D unresolved. Germline assignment: CDR1 SGHRS and CDR2 YFSETQ. CDR3 length: 12 amino acids. V was clipped by 1 base and J by 7 bases, with 6 bases between them. CDR3 protein: CASSLKENEQFF. The CDR3 DNA reads as TGCGCCAGCAGCTTGAAGGAGAATGAGCAGTTCTTC.

This sequence joins TRBV4-2 and TRBJ2-7; 7 bases fit TRBD1. The CDR3 extends over 16 amino acids. Losses at the gene ends were 0 bases for V and 7 bases for J; bases not matched to a gene: 12. CDR1 LGHNA and CDR2 YNFKEQ come from the germline V gene. The CDR3 here is CASSQDDREGSGEQYF. In DNA form, the CDR3 reads TGTGCCAGCAGCCAAGACGACAGGGAAGGGTCTGGGGAGCAGTACTTC.

V gene TRBV2 combines with J gene TRBJ1-4; 7 bases align to TRBD1. With 5 bases clipped from V and 3 bases from J, the junction kept 6 bases outside the gene matches. Germline V CDR1 and CDR2: SNHLY, FYNNEI. This CDR3 comprises 15 residues. CDR3 sequence reads: CASSSGDRANEKLFF. The CDR3 DNA reads as TGTGCCAGCAGTTCCGGGGACAGAGCTAATGAAAAACTGTTTTTT.

The chain joins TRBV19 to TRBJ2-3; 9 nucleotides match TRBD2. Per the germline V gene, CDR1 is LNHDA and CDR2 is SQIVND (reference sequence). The CDR3 has 17 residues. Trimming removed 9 bases from V and 1 base from J; junction bases left unmatched: 14. The DNA for the CDR3 is TGTGCCAGCCGGTTCGGGGGTAGCGGGGGTGGCACAGATACGCAGTATTTT. This gives the protein CASRFGGSGGGTDTQYF.

This clone has a single count. The chain links TRBV27 to TRBJ2-2; D gene ambiguous. The CDR3 extends over 14 amino acids. Germline loops: CDR1 MNHEY, CDR2 SMNVEV (reference sequence). Between the trimmed V and J ends, which lost 8 bases and 1 base, there was a span of 11 bases. CDR3 DNA: TGTGCCAGCTTTCCCGTCGGGAACACCGGGGAGCTGTTTTTT. As protein: CASFPVGNTGELFF.

This chain joins TRBV6-1 and TRBJ1-5; D is perhaps TRBD1 (6 bases). The germline V gene has CDR1 MNHNS and CDR2 SASEGT. This CDR3 is built from 16 residues. V was shortened by 0 bases and J by 0 bases, with 9 bases between the two germline ends. CDR3 DNA: TGTGCCAGCAGTGAAGCGGGGACACGTAGCAATCAGCCCCAGCATTTT. It encodes CASSEAGTRSNQPQHF.

The DNA for the CDR3 is TGTGCCAGCAGCGACCGGAATCCGGGACTAGCGGGCACCGGGGAGCTGTTTTTT. Protein product: CASSDRNPGLAGTGELFF. The rearrangement joins TRBV7-3 to TRBJ2-2; 12 positions agree with TRBD2. Germline V gene sequence: CDR1 SGHTA, CDR2 FQGTGA. The CDR3 is made up of 18 amino acids. The trim removed 5 bases at V and 4 bases at J, leaving 11 bases unmatched. Looking up the rest from reference TRBV7-3 and TRBJ2-2 gives the full variable domain: GAGVSQTPSNKVTEKGKYVELRCDPISGHTALYWYRQSLGQGPEFLIYFQGTGAADDSGLPNDRFFAVRPEGSVSTLKIQRTERGDSAVYLCASSDRNPGLAGTGELFFGEGSRLTVL.

This chain joins TRBV19 and TRBJ2-1; D possibly corresponds to TRBD1 (6 bases). V lost 9 bases to trimming and J lost 7 bases, with 19 bases between them. The CDR3 consists of 14 residues. Germline CDR1 and CDR2: LNHDA and SQIVND (reference sequence). The CDR3 DNA follows: TGTGCCAGCCAAGGGCAGGGGAAAAAAAATGAGCAGTTCTTC. Encoded protein: CASQGQGKKNEQFF.

This clone occurred once. The rearrangement uses TRBV11-3 and TRBJ2-1; perhaps TRBD1 as D (6 bases). V lost 5 bases, J lost 0 bases, and 11 bases lay in between. Germline V lookup: CDR1 SGHNT, CDR2 YENEEA. The CDR3 spans 15 residues. The CDR3 DNA sequence: TGTGCCAGCAGCCGGGACAAGAGCTCCTACAATGAGCAGTTCTTC. Residues: CASSRDKSSYNEQFF.